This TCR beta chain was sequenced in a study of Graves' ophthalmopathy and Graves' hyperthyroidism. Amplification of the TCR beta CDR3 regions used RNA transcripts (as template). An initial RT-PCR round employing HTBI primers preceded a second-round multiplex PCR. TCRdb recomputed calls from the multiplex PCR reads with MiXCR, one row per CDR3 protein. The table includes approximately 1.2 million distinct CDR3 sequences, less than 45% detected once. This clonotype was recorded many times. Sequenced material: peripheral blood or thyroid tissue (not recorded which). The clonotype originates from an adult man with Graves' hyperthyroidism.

In DNA form, the CDR3 reads TGTGCCAGTAGCGTCACAGGGTCAACTAATGAAAAACTGTTTTTT. Amino acids: CASSVTGSTNEKLFF. The rearrangement joins TRBV19 to TRBJ1-4; possible D gene TRBD1, 6 bases. V was shortened by 6 bases and J by 0 bases, with 11 bases between the two germline ends. CDR3 size: 15 residues. Germline assignment: CDR1 LNHDA and CDR2 SQIVND (reference sequence). The whole variable domain, filled in from reference TRBV19 and TRBJ1-4, reads DGGITQSPKYLFRKEGQNVTLSCEQNLNHDAMYWYRQDPGQGLRLIYYSQIVNDFQKGDIAEGYSVSREKKESFPLTVTSAQKNPTAFYLCASSVTGSTNEKLFFGSGTQLSVL.